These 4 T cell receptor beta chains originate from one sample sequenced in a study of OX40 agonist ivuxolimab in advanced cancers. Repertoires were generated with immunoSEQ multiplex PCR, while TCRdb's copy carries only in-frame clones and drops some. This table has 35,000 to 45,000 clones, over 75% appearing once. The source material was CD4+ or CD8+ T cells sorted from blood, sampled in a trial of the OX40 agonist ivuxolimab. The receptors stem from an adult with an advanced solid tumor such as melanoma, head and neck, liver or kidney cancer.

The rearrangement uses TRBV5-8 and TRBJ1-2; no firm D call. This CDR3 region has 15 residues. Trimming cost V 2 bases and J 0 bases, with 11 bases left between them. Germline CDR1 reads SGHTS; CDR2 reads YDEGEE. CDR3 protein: CASSFRVSSNYGYTF. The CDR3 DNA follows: TGTGCCAGCAGCTTCCGGGTTTCTTCTAACTATGGCTACACCTTC.

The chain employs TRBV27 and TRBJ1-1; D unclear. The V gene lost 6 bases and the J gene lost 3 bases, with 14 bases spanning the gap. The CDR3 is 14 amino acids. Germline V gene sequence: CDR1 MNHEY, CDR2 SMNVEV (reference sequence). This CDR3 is CASSPFGYDTEAFF. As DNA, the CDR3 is TGTGCCAGCAGCCCCTTTGGGTACGACACTGAAGCTTTCTTT.

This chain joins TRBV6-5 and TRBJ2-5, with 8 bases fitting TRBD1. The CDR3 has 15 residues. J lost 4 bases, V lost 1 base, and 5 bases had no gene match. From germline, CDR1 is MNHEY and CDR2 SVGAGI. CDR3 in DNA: TGTGCCAGCAGTTACTGGGCAGGGGGCGTAGAGACCCAGTACTTC. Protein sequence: CASSYWAGGVETQYF.

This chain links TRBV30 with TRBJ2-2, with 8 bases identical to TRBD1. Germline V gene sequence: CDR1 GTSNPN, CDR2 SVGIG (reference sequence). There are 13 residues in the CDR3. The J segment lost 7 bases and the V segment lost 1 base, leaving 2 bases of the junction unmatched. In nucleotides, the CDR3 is TGTGCCTGGAGTGCCGGACAGGGCGGGGAGCTGTTTTTT. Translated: CAWSAGQGGELFF.